The entry below describes one TCR beta chain. The antigen is undetermined. The germline CDR1 and CDR2 sequences are LNHDA and SQIVND (reference sequence). This CDR3 contains 13 residues. V was cut by 3 bases and J by 6 bases, with 11 bases left in between. Here immunoSEQ multiplex PCR was the method, and the copy in TCRdb shows in-frame clones only, minus some. The data contain around 130,000 clones, about 90% of them singletons. This specimen comes from a study of T cell responses to AZD1222 COVID-19 vaccine. Study results and limitations: The study found Spike-specific TCR breadth and depth rose after two AZD1222 doses. The study identified only a handful of AZD1222 recipients as seropositive at baseline. Of spike-specific TCRs, nearly half reportedly target regions left unmutated in variants. In a largely white British group with more females than males, clonal diversity was possibly underestimated.

The sequence came from an adult who received the MenACWY meningococcal vaccine as a control. V is TRBV19 and J is TRBJ1-1; D not certain. The specimen was peripheral blood, collected 28 days after the second dose of the MenACWY control vaccine. CDR3 DNA sequence: TGTGCCAGTAGTATCGTCCTTGGGGCTGAAGCTTTCTTT. It specifies CASSIVLGAEAFF.